These T cell receptor beta chains were read from a single sample in a study of blood T cells in healthy people across ages. One entry per CDR3 protein, called by TCRdb with MiXCR from the 5' RACE reads. The sample holds 1.8 million or so distinct CDR3 sequences, roughly two fifths seen once. The material sequenced was blood. These receptors all stem from a human donor in good health. Each CDR3 is given with its conserved first and last residue. D genes are given only for firm matches. Expanded clones are given a class, and other clones once, few, many or no size at all.

j_call	d_call	clone_size	v_call	cdr3_nt	cdr3_aa
TRBJ2-7	-	-	TRBV27	TGTGCCAGCAAAAGGAGGGTGGATGGCTACGAGCAGTACTTC	CASKRRVDGYEQYF
TRBJ2-5	TRBD2	-	TRBV2	TGTGCCAGCAATGACCGGGGGGGCCGGGAGACCCAGTACTTC	CASNDRGGRETQYF
TRBJ2-7	-	few	TRBV7-2	TGTGCCAGCAGCTCCTCACTGACCGCCAGGGTCGAGCAGTACTTC	CASSSSLTARVEQYF
TRBJ2-3	TRBD1	-	TRBV10-3	TGTGCCATCAGTACGGGACAGGGCACAGATACGCAGTATTTT	CAISTGQGTDTQYF
TRBJ2-1	-	few	TRBV7-9	TGTGCCAGCAGCCTAAATGCAGGGAAGAATGAGCAGTTCTTC	CASSLNAGKNEQFF
TRBJ1-2	-	few	TRBV15	TGTGCCACCAGCAGAGATCAGGGCACCTGGTTTAGGGGCTACACCTTC	CATSRDQGTWFRGYTF
TRBJ2-5	-	few	TRBV28	TGTGCCAGCAGTTTACGCCTGAAAGAGACCCAGTACTTC	CASSLRLKETQYF
TRBJ2-1	TRBD2	-	TRBV7-8	TGTGCCAGCAGCCACCGGATTCTGAAGCGGGGGGACTACAATGAGCAGTTCTTC	CASSHRILKRGDYNEQFF
TRBJ1-1	-	-	TRBV7-3	TGTGCCAGCAGCCCCGGGGGTGTGGGGAGGACTGAAGCTTTCTTT	CASSPGGVGRTEAFF
TRBJ2-1	-	many	TRBV6-5	TGTGCCAGCAGTTACAACCGGGACAATGAGCAGTTCTTC	CASSYNRDNEQFF
TRBJ2-1	TRBD1	many	TRBV7-2	TGTGCCAGCAGCCCGGGGACAGGGGCCTACAATGAGCAGTTCTTC	CASSPGTGAYNEQFF
TRBJ2-7	-	-	TRBV3-1	TGTGCCAGCAGCCAAGAACCCCCCGGCGGGGGCTACTACGAGCAGTACTTC	CASSQEPPGGGYYEQYF
TRBJ1-5	TRBD1	few	TRBV2	TGTGCCAGCAGTGTCACAGGGGAGCAGCCCCAGCATTTT	CASSVTGEQPQHF
TRBJ2-5	-	few	TRBV6-5	TGTGCCAGCAGTTACTCGGGGGCGGCAGGGAAGACCCAGTACTTC	CASSYSGAAGKTQYF
TRBJ2-3	TRBD2	many	TRBV7-3	TGTGCCAGCAGCCGGGGACTAGCGGCGGGGGTGGATACGCAGTATTTT	CASSRGLAAGVDTQYF
TRBJ2-1	-	-	TRBV5-1	TGCGCCAGCAGCTTGGATCCAGGGGAGGCGCAATTTCGTGAGCAGTTCTTC	CASSLDPGEAQFREQFF
TRBJ2-7	-	-	TRBV29-1	TGCAGCGTCTATACACCGGGATACTACGAGCAGTACTTC	CSVYTPGYYEQYF
TRBJ2-5	TRBD2	-	TRBV12-3/TRBV12-4	TGTGCCAGCAGTTTACTTACCAGCGGGATGTACCAAGAGACCCAGTACTTC	CASSLLTSGMYQETQYF
TRBJ2-4	-	few	TRBV10-3	TGTGCCATCAGTGAGGAAAGGGCGGATCAGGCCAAAAACACTCAGTACTTC	CAISEERADQAKNTQYF
TRBJ1-2	-	once	TRBV18	TGTGCCAGCTCACCCAAATCGTCCACTAACTATGGCTACACCTTC	CASSPKSSTNYGYTF
TRBJ2-1	TRBD2	-	TRBV7-8	TGTGCCAGCAGCTTAGGGAGTGCGGGGGGGGGAGAGCAGTTCTTC	CASSLGSAGGGEQFF
TRBJ2-7	-	few	TRBV15	TGTGCCACCAGCACCACAGGAGAGTCCTACGAGCAGTACTTC	CATSTTGESYEQYF
TRBJ2-7	TRBD2	-	TRBV4-1	TGCGCCAGCAGCCAAGCGGGGGGGCAATGGGACGAGCAGTACTTC	CASSQAGGQWDEQYF
TRBJ2-7	TRBD1	-	TRBV10-3	TGTGCCATCAGTGATATCGGGGACAGGGCAGCCGAGCAGTACTTC	CAISDIGDRAAEQYF
TRBJ1-2	-	-	TRBV6-1	TGTGCCAGCAGTGAACAGGCGGGAAACTATGGCTACACCTTC	CASSEQAGNYGYTF
TRBJ1-1	TRBD1	-	TRBV7-9	TGTGCCAGCAGCTCGAATGTACCGGGACAGCGTGAAGCTTTCTTT	CASSSNVPGQREAFF
TRBJ1-3	-	-	TRBV12-3/TRBV12-4	TGTGCCAGCAGTTTATGGACGTGGGGGGGCACAGGAAACACCATATATTTT	CASSLWTWGGTGNTIYF
TRBJ2-6	TRBD1	-	TRBV6-2/TRBV6-3	TGTGCCAGCTCGGGGGACAGGTTCATCTCTGGGGCCAACGTCCTGACTTTC	CASSGDRFISGANVLTF
TRBJ1-1	TRBD1	-	TRBV6-2/TRBV6-3	TGTGCCAGCAGTCACGGACAGGGACACGATGAAGCTTTCTTT	CASSHGQGHDEAFF
TRBJ2-7	-	-	TRBV20-1	TGCAGTGCTGCGGGACTCCCGGGGACCTTCTACGAGCAGTACTTC	CSAAGLPGTFYEQYF
TRBJ1-2	TRBD1	-	TRBV10-3	TGTGCCATCAGCGGACAGGGAGGCCCTAACTATGGCTACACCTTC	CAISGQGGPNYGYTF
TRBJ1-1	-	-	TRBV5-5	TGTGCCAGCAGCTCCTTAATAGGGGTGAACACTGAAGCTTTCTTT	CASSSLIGVNTEAFF
TRBJ2-3	TRBD1	-	TRBV5-1	TGCGCCAGCAGCTCGTACAGGGGGCGCGTCCGCACAGATACGCAGTATTTT	CASSSYRGRVRTDTQYF
TRBJ2-1	TRBD2	few	TRBV20-1	TGCAGTGCTATCGGACTAGCGGAGCCCCTCTCCTACAATGAGCAGTTCTTC	CSAIGLAEPLSYNEQFF
TRBJ2-1	-	-	TRBV9	TGTGCCAGCAGCGTAGATAGGGCTAGCGTTTTTGATGGGCAGTTCTTC	CASSVDRASVFDGQFF
TRBJ2-7	-	-	TRBV30	TGTGCCTGGAACCGGGACCTTGGCTCCTACGAGCAGTACTTC	CAWNRDLGSYEQYF
TRBJ1-2	-	many	TRBV5-6	TGTGCCAGCAGCCATATAGTGACCGGGACAACCGACTATGGCTACACCTTC	CASSHIVTGTTDYGYTF
TRBJ2-3	TRBD2	few	TRBV7-2	TGTGCCAGCAGCTTATGGCGGGGGGGATTCACAGATACGCAGTATTTT	CASSLWRGGFTDTQYF
TRBJ2-3	-	-	TRBV6-1	TGTGCCAGCAGTGATGTATCGCGCACAGATACGCAGTATTTT	CASSDVSRTDTQYF
TRBJ1-2	-	-	TRBV20-1	TGCAGTGCTAGAGATCCCGGACGGGGGTGGGGCTACACCTTC	CSARDPGRGWGYTF